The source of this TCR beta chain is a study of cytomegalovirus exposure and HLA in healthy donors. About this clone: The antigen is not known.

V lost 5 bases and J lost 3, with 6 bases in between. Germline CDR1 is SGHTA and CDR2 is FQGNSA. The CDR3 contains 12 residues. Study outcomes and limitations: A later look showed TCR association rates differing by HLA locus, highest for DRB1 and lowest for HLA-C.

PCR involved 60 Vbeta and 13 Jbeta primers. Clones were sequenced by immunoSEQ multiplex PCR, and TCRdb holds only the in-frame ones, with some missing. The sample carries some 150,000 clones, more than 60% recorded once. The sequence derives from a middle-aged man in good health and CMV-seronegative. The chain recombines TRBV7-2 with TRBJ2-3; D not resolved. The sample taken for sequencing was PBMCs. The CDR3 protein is CASSPVTDTQYF. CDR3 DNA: TGTGCCAGCAGCCCCGTAACAGATACGCAGTATTTT.